Sequencing of this T cell receptor beta chain was carried out in a study of blood T cells in healthy people across ages. Whole-study results and caveats: Long-lived and aged donors differed, with more naive CD4+ cells and higher diversity in the long-lived.

PCR was performed a second time for roughly 7 to 11 cycles using a sample-barcoded 5' primer and a J-beta primer mix. TCRdb used MiXCR to reprocess the 5' RACE reads, holding one entry per CDR3 protein. The data show around 1.5 million distinct CDR3 sequences, almost 35% seen once. The CDR3 totals 13 residues. CDR1 KGHSH and CDR2 LQKENI come from the germline V gene. The V end was cut by 6 bases, the J end by 8 bases, with 15 bases between. For this clonotype: Its specificity is not known.

Sequencing was carried out using blood. The sequence derives from a young woman in good health. This chain links TRBV18 with TRBJ2-3; possible D gene TRBD2, 6 bases. DNA of the CDR3: TGTGCCAGCTCGTCGGCCCCGGAGGGTACGCAGTATTTT. This translates into CASSSAPEGTQYF.